Listed below are T cell receptor beta chains from one sample, sequenced in a study of blood T cell repertoires in COVID-19. Assay: immunoSEQ multiplex PCR; the TCRdb copy retains only in-frame clones and omits some. The repertoire holds 220,000 or so clones, with 80% to 90% as singletons. The specimen sequenced was peripheral blood. The receptors derive from a woman aged 55-69 years who had recovered from COVID-19. Each CDR3 is given with its conserved first and last residue. The order of the fields is J gene, D gene, V gene, clone size, CDR3 DNA, CDR3 protein. A D gene is named only where the DNA matches it firmly. Not every row has a clone size; where given, it reads once, few, many or a size class.

j_gene: TRBJ2-1
d_gene: -
v_gene: TRBV3-1/TRBV3-2
abundance: -
CDR3nt: TGTGCCAGCAGCCGTACGTCATTATTGCAGGGTGAGCAGTTCTTC
CDR3aa: CASSRTSLLQGEQFF

j_gene: TRBJ2-5
d_gene: -
v_gene: TRBV7-2
abundance: -
CDR3nt: TGTGCCAGCAGCTTTATCCCCCAAGAGACCCAGTACTTC
CDR3aa: CASSFIPQETQYF

j_gene: TRBJ1-3
d_gene: -
v_gene: TRBV5-4
abundance: few
CDR3nt: TGTGCCAGCAGCTTGGGCGGGGACCCTGGAAACACCATATATTTT
CDR3aa: CASSLGGDPGNTIYF

j_gene: TRBJ1-1
d_gene: -
v_gene: TRBV19
abundance: -
CDR3nt: TGTGCCAGTAACTCCGGACAGACTGAAGCTTTCTTT
CDR3aa: CASNSGQTEAFF

j_gene: TRBJ2-3
d_gene: -
v_gene: TRBV7-3
abundance: -
CDR3nt: TGTGCCAGCAGCCGGACGGAACGGAGGACAGATACGCAGTATTTT
CDR3aa: CASSRTERRTDTQYF

j_gene: TRBJ1-1
d_gene: -
v_gene: TRBV5-1
abundance: -
CDR3nt: TGCGCCAGCAGCTCCGCGTCCTCAGGGGAAACTGAAGCTTTCTTT
CDR3aa: CASSSASSGETEAFF

j_gene: TRBJ1-3
d_gene: -
v_gene: TRBV5-1
abundance: -
CDR3nt: TGCGCCAGCAGCTTGGTTGGCGGCTCAGGAAACACCATATATTTT
CDR3aa: CASSLVGGSGNTIYF

j_gene: TRBJ1-2
d_gene: TRBD1
v_gene: TRBV7-2
abundance: -
CDR3nt: TGTGCCAGCAGCTTAGCGCGCCGGGACAGGGGGGGTGGCTACACCTTC
CDR3aa: CASSLARRDRGGGYTF

j_gene: TRBJ1-1
d_gene: -
v_gene: TRBV11-2
abundance: -
CDR3nt: TGTGCCAGCAGCTTCGCGGGGTGGGGCACTGAAGCTTTCTTT
CDR3aa: CASSFAGWGTEAFF

j_gene: TRBJ2-1
d_gene: TRBD2
v_gene: TRBV11-2
abundance: many
CDR3nt: TGTGCCAGCAGCTTAGAGAGACTAGCCAATGAGCAGTTCTTC
CDR3aa: CASSLERLANEQFF

j_gene: TRBJ1-1
d_gene: -
v_gene: TRBV9
abundance: -
CDR3nt: TGTGCCAGCAGCGTAGGGAGGAGGACTGAAGCTTTCTTT
CDR3aa: CASSVGRRTEAFF

j_gene: TRBJ2-3
d_gene: TRBD2
v_gene: TRBV5-1
abundance: -
CDR3nt: TGCGCCAGCAGCCTCTCTAGCGGGGGGGCCGGGATGGTAGATACGCAGTATTTT
CDR3aa: CASSLSSGGAGMVDTQYF

j_gene: TRBJ2-1
d_gene: -
v_gene: TRBV4-1
abundance: -
CDR3nt: TGCGCCAGCAGCCAAGACTCTTATGCTACCTACAATGAGCAGTTCTTC
CDR3aa: CASSQDSYATYNEQFF

j_gene: TRBJ2-7
d_gene: -
v_gene: TRBV21-1
abundance: -
CDR3nt: TGTGCCAGCAGCAATTGGACATCCGTTAAATACGAGCAGTACTTC
CDR3aa: CASSNWTSVKYEQYF

j_gene: TRBJ2-5
d_gene: -
v_gene: TRBV19
abundance: -
CDR3nt: TGTGCCAGTAGTATGGCCGGGGTGGAGACCCAGTACTTC
CDR3aa: CASSMAGVETQYF

j_gene: TRBJ2-5
d_gene: -
v_gene: TRBV10-2
abundance: -
CDR3nt: TGCGCCAGGTTTTTGAGGGACCAAGAGACCCAGTACTTC
CDR3aa: CARFLRDQETQYF

j_gene: TRBJ2-5
d_gene: TRBD2
v_gene: TRBV19
abundance: -
CDR3nt: TGTGCCAGTAGTGGGTGGTCTAGCGGGGGGCCGGAGACCCAGTACTTC
CDR3aa: CASSGWSSGGPETQYF

j_gene: TRBJ2-7
d_gene: TRBD1
v_gene: TRBV12-5
abundance: few
CDR3nt: TGTGCTAGTGGTCCCGAACTCCGGGACAGGGGTGAGGACGAGCAGTACTTC
CDR3aa: CASGPELRDRGEDEQYF

j_gene: TRBJ1-2
d_gene: -
v_gene: TRBV15
abundance: -
CDR3nt: TGTGCCACCAGCAGAGATCTGGGCAGGGTGGGTGGCTACACCTTC
CDR3aa: CATSRDLGRVGGYTF

j_gene: TRBJ2-3
d_gene: TRBD2
v_gene: TRBV6-2/TRBV6-3
abundance: -
CDR3nt: TGTGCCAGCAGTTACAGCGGGGGGGCCTCAAATACGCAGTATTTT
CDR3aa: CASSYSGGASNTQYF

j_gene: TRBJ1-4
d_gene: TRBD1
v_gene: TRBV13
abundance: -
CDR3nt: TGTGCCAGCAGCTTAGGGACAGGGATTAAAGGTGAAAAACTGTTTTTT
CDR3aa: CASSLGTGIKGEKLFF

j_gene: TRBJ1-6
d_gene: -
v_gene: TRBV11-3
abundance: -
CDR3nt: TGTGCCAGCAGCCATCCACAGGTTTCTGATTCACCCCTCCACTTT
CDR3aa: CASSHPQVSDSPLHF

j_gene: TRBJ2-1
d_gene: TRBD2
v_gene: TRBV7-9
abundance: -
CDR3nt: TGTGCCAGCAGCGAAGGGACTAGCGGGGGGCACCAGCAGTTCTTC
CDR3aa: CASSEGTSGGHQQFF

j_gene: TRBJ2-5
d_gene: TRBD2
v_gene: TRBV2
abundance: -
CDR3nt: TGTGCCAGCAGTGACCCCATTTGGAGTAGCGGGGGTGAGACCCAGTACTTC
CDR3aa: CASSDPIWSSGGETQYF

j_gene: TRBJ1-6
d_gene: TRBD1
v_gene: TRBV2
abundance: -
CDR3nt: TGTGCCAGCAGACGGACAGGGGCAGATTCACCCCTCCACTTT
CDR3aa: CASRRTGADSPLHF

j_gene: TRBJ1-4
d_gene: -
v_gene: TRBV6-1
abundance: few
CDR3nt: TGTGCCAGCAGTTATGGACAGCTTAATGAAAAACTGTTTTTT
CDR3aa: CASSYGQLNEKLFF

j_gene: TRBJ1-2
d_gene: TRBD1
v_gene: TRBV29-1
abundance: -
CDR3nt: TGCAGCGTCGGGACAGGGGGGACCTATGGCTACACCTTC
CDR3aa: CSVGTGGTYGYTF

j_gene: TRBJ2-7
d_gene: TRBD1
v_gene: TRBV7-9
abundance: -
CDR3nt: TGTGCCAGCAGCGGGCGGACAGGAGCCTACGAGCAGTACTTC
CDR3aa: CASSGRTGAYEQYF

j_gene: TRBJ1-2
d_gene: -
v_gene: TRBV2
abundance: few
CDR3nt: TGTGCCAGCAGTCCAGTCCAGGGGACAACCTTC
CDR3aa: CASSPVQGTTF

j_gene: TRBJ2-1
d_gene: -
v_gene: TRBV7-2
abundance: -
CDR3nt: TGTGCCAGCAGCTTAGAAATGATCCACCCTAATCAGTTCTTC
CDR3aa: CASSLEMIHPNQFF

j_gene: TRBJ1-2
d_gene: TRBD1
v_gene: TRBV5-4
abundance: -
CDR3nt: TGTGCCAGCAGCGCACAGGGGAACGGCTATGGCTACACCTTC
CDR3aa: CASSAQGNGYGYTF

j_gene: TRBJ1-5
d_gene: -
v_gene: TRBV15
abundance: -
CDR3nt: TGTGCCACCAGCAGAGATCTGGGCAGGGGTTTAAGTCAGCCCCAGCATTTT
CDR3aa: CATSRDLGRGLSQPQHF

j_gene: TRBJ2-1
d_gene: -
v_gene: TRBV7-2
abundance: once
CDR3nt: TGTGCCAGCGGAGCCTACAATGAGCAGTTCTTC
CDR3aa: CASGAYNEQFF

j_gene: TRBJ2-1
d_gene: TRBD2
v_gene: TRBV29-1
abundance: -
CDR3nt: TGCAGCGCCAGACTAGCGGGGGGCAATGAGCAGTTCTTC
CDR3aa: CSARLAGGNEQFF

j_gene: TRBJ2-3
d_gene: -
v_gene: TRBV6-4
abundance: -
CDR3nt: TGTGCCAGCAGTATACAATACGGAGGCACAGATACGCAGTATTTT
CDR3aa: CASSIQYGGTDTQYF

j_gene: TRBJ1-2
d_gene: -
v_gene: TRBV2
abundance: -
CDR3nt: TGTGCCAGCAGTGAAATCACACGCTATGGCTACACCTTC
CDR3aa: CASSEITRYGYTF

j_gene: TRBJ2-1
d_gene: TRBD2
v_gene: TRBV10-1
abundance: few
CDR3nt: TGCGCCAGCAACCGGGACCCCTCGGGGGGGGAGCAGTTCTTC
CDR3aa: CASNRDPSGGEQFF

j_gene: TRBJ1-2
d_gene: TRBD1
v_gene: TRBV15
abundance: -
CDR3nt: TGTGCCACCAGGAGCCGACAGGGGCCCTATGGCTACACCTTC
CDR3aa: CATRSRQGPYGYTF

j_gene: TRBJ2-1
d_gene: -
v_gene: TRBV7-2
abundance: once
CDR3nt: TGTGCCAGCAGCTTAGTTGTTCTCGGGTACAATGAGCAGTTCTTC
CDR3aa: CASSLVVLGYNEQFF

j_gene: TRBJ2-5
d_gene: -
v_gene: TRBV19
abundance: -
CDR3nt: TGTGCCAGTAGTATGTCTCAAGAGACCCAGTACTTC
CDR3aa: CASSMSQETQYF

j_gene: TRBJ1-1
d_gene: -
v_gene: TRBV6-5
abundance: -
CDR3nt: TGTGCCAGCAGTTACAACAGCAACACTGAAGCTTTCTTT
CDR3aa: CASSYNSNTEAFF

j_gene: TRBJ2-7
d_gene: -
v_gene: TRBV5-5
abundance: -
CDR3nt: TGTGCCAGCAGCTTGACCCAGGGAAGGGGCGAGCAGTACTTC
CDR3aa: CASSLTQGRGEQYF